The 2 T cell receptor beta chains in this list originate from one sample, sequenced in a study of identical twins. A single record per CDR3 protein comes from TCRdb applying MiXCR to the 5' RACE reads. Among hundreds of thousands of distinct CDR3 sequences listed, about 8.3% were seen once. The same sample was also used in a study of yellow fever vaccine responses in identical twins.

The sample was memory (CD45RO+) T cells sorted from blood. The receptors come from a woman in her late teens or twenties in good health.

In its sample, this clonotype was seen a few times. CDR3 coding DNA: TGTGCCACCAGCAGAGATCTGGGGAACACTGAAGCTTTCTTT. This gives the protein CATSRDLGNTEAFF. The chain couples TRBV15 to TRBJ1-1; no reliable D call. The CDR3 covers 14 residues. CDR1 is LNHNV and CDR2 is YYDKDF in the germline V gene (reference sequence). Trimming stripped 0 bases from V and 1 base from J, with 6 bases between.

In this sample, this clonotype turned up many times. This chain links TRBV2 with TRBJ1-1, with D tentatively TRBD1 (5 bases). The V gene lost 2 bases and the J gene lost 0 bases, with 19 bases spanning the gap. This CDR3 has 18 amino acids. Germline V gene data show CDR1 as SNHLY and CDR2 as FYNNEI. The CDR3, as DNA: TGTGCCAGCAGTGAACCCCGGGACCTCCTATTCATGAACACTGAAGCTTTCTTT. It encodes CASSEPRDLLFMNTEAFF.